This is a list of T cell receptor beta chains from one sample in a study of shared clonotypes between healthy human individuals. Generated by immunoSEQ multiplex PCR, the TCRdb table keeps only in-frame clones and is missing some. Among over a million clones listed, approximately 98.5% were seen once. The specimen was naive CD4+ T cells sorted from blood. The origin of the receptors is a man under 40 in good health. The CDR3 runs from the conserved cysteine through the conserved F or W. A D gene is named only where the DNA matches it firmly. Clone size appears in some rows only: once, few, many, or a class for an expanded clone.

TRBJ1-4,.,TRBV5-1,.,CASSLEGGNEKLFF,TGCGCCAGCAGCTTGGAGGGGGGTAATGAAAAACTGTTTTTT
TRBJ2-5,.,TRBV18,TRBD1,CASSPLAGGLQETQYF,TGTGCCAGCTCACCACTAGCAGGGGGCCTCCAAGAGACCCAGTACTTC
TRBJ2-2,.,TRBV12-5,.,CASGIRGQSGELFF,TGTGCTAGTGGTATAAGGGGCCAGTCCGGGGAGCTGTTTTTT
TRBJ1-2,.,TRBV7-9,.,CASSPSGGAVYGYTF,TGTGCCAGCAGCCCCTCGGGGGGGGCTGTCTATGGCTACACCTTC
TRBJ1-4,.,TRBV14,.,CASSQDHGVEGSLF,TGTGCCAGCAGCCAAGATCATGGGGTAGAGGGGTCTCTATTT
TRBJ1-5,.,TRBV5-8,.,CASREGLPNQPQHF,TGTGCCAGCAGGGAGGGACTGCCGAATCAGCCCCAGCATTTT
TRBJ2-7,.,TRBV2,.,CASNLPNLPHREQYF,TGTGCCAGCAACCTCCCCAACCTCCCTCATCGCGAGCAGTACTTC
TRBJ2-1,.,TRBV29-1,.,CSVWSRADNEQFF,TGCAGCGTTTGGTCCCGGGCCGACAATGAGCAGTTCTTC
TRBJ2-1,.,TRBV7-3,.,CASSFDSYNEQFF,TGTGCCAGCAGCTTCGACAGTTACAATGAGCAGTTCTTC
TRBJ1-2,once,TRBV29-1,.,CSVEGAGTAYGYTF,TGCAGCGTTGAAGGGGCAGGGACGGCCTATGGCTACACCTTC
TRBJ1-5,.,TRBV15,.,CATSNQASVQPQHF,TGTGCCACCAGCAACCAAGCCTCAGTTCAGCCCCAGCATTTT
TRBJ2-7,.,TRBV28,TRBD2,CASSSPLTSGKVEQYF,TGTGCCAGCAGCTCCCCCCTGACTAGCGGGAAGGTCGAGCAGTACTTC
TRBJ2-3,.,TRBV9,TRBD2,CASRLGLAGTDTQYF,TGTGCCAGCAGACTGGGACTAGCGGGCACAGATACGCAGTATTTT
TRBJ2-7,.,TRBV28,TRBD1,CASSSGTALYEQYF,TGTGCCAGCAGTTCCGGGACAGCACTATACGAGCAGTACTTC
TRBJ2-7,.,TRBV7-9,TRBD1,CASSFGTGPYEQYF,TGTGCCAGCAGCTTCGGGACAGGGCCCTACGAGCAGTACTTC
TRBJ1-5,.,TRBV2,.,CASSVGGGWNQPQHF,TGTGCCAGCAGTGTCGGTGGGGGCTGGAATCAGCCCCAGCATTTT
TRBJ2-5,.,TRBV5-1,.,CASSPGTRETQYF,TGCGCCAGCAGCCCAGGGACTCGAGAGACCCAGTACTTC
TRBJ1-5,.,TRBV27,.,CASSSSGGGQPQHF,TGTGCCAGCAGTTCGTCCGGGGGGGGTCAGCCCCAGCATTTT
TRBJ2-1,.,TRBV28,.,CASSLELVLDNEQFF,TGTGCCAGCAGTTTAGAGTTGGTTCTGGACAATGAGCAGTTCTTC
TRBJ2-7,.,TRBV19,TRBD1,CASSDQDRGSYEQYF,TGTGCCAGTAGTGACCAGGACAGGGGTTCCTACGAGCAGTACTTC
TRBJ1-2,.,TRBV11-1,.,CASSYDTDFNYGYTF,TGTGCCAGCAGCTACGACACAGACTTCAACTATGGCTACACCTTC
TRBJ2-7,.,TRBV27,.,CASSWTVNSYEQYF,TGTGCCAGCAGCTGGACAGTCAATTCCTACGAGCAGTACTTC
TRBJ2-7,.,TRBV7-8,.,CASSPGSGELSEQYF,TGTGCCAGCAGCCCCGGTTCGGGAGAGCTTTCCGAGCAGTACTTC
TRBJ2-7,.,TRBV18,.,CASSVGTSGDEQYF,TGTGCCAGCTCAGTTGGGACATCCGGCGACGAGCAGTACTTC
TRBJ2-7,.,TRBV5-4,.,CASSGGQAYEQYF,TGTGCCAGCAGCGGGGGACAAGCCTACGAGCAGTACTTC
TRBJ1-2,once,TRBV18,.,CASSPLPGKIERTTGYTF,TGTGCCAGCTCACCACTTCCGGGTAAGATCGAAAGAACCACCGGCTACACCTTC
TRBJ2-1,.,TRBV5-4,.,CASSFVNNEQFF,TGTGCCAGCAGCTTCGTTAACAATGAGCAGTTCTTC
TRBJ2-1,.,TRBV30,.,CAWSPFQAEQFF,TGTGCCTGGAGTCCCTTCCAGGCTGAGCAGTTCTTC
TRBJ1-2,.,TRBV19,.,CASSFLRARNGYGYTF,TGTGCCAGTAGTTTCTTGCGGGCGCGGAACGGCTATGGCTACACCTTC
TRBJ2-5,.,TRBV2,.,CASSPSWSSTQYF,TGTGCCAGCAGTCCCTCGTGGAGTTCGACCCAGTACTTC
TRBJ1-5,.,TRBV9,.,CASSATDDQPQHF,TGTGCCAGCAGCGCGACAGACGATCAGCCCCAGCATTTT
TRBJ1-3,few,TRBV7-6,.,CASSLGNSGNTIYF,TGTGCCAGCAGCTTAGGTAACTCTGGAAACACCATATATTTT
TRBJ2-6,.,TRBV4-3,.,CASSQDGISGANVLTF,TGCGCCAGCAGCCAAGACGGTATCTCTGGGGCCAACGTCCTGACTTTC
TRBJ2-3,.,TRBV10-1,TRBD2,CASSPTGLAGSSDTQYF,TGCGCCAGCAGCCCCACTGGGCTAGCGGGTAGTTCAGATACGCAGTATTTT
TRBJ2-5,.,TRBV13,.,CASSLGGGLQETQYF,TGTGCCAGCAGCTTGGGTGGGGGGCTCCAGGAGACCCAGTACTTC
TRBJ2-7,.,TRBV15,TRBD1,CATSRPQGDLSSYEQYF,TGTGCCACCAGCAGACCTCAGGGGGATCTCAGCTCCTACGAGCAGTACTTC
TRBJ2-3,.,TRBV14,TRBD2,CASSLAGRSTDTQYF,TGTGCCAGCAGCCTAGCGGGACGTAGCACAGATACGCAGTATTTT
TRBJ1-2,once,TRBV7-6,.,CASSLQQGLNYGYTF,TGTGCCAGCAGCTTACAACAGGGTCTAAACTATGGCTACACCTTC
TRBJ1-5,.,TRBV4-3,.,CASSQRAGDFNQPQHF,TGCGCCAGCAGCCAAAGGGCAGGGGACTTCAATCAGCCCCAGCATTTT
TRBJ2-7,.,TRBV27,.,CASSAQGLAEQYF,TGTGCCAGCAGTGCCCAAGGACTCGCTGAGCAGTACTTC
TRBJ1-2,.,TRBV28,TRBD1,CASRTGTEYGYTF,TGTGCCAGCAGAACCGGGACAGAATATGGCTACACCTTC
TRBJ1-4,.,TRBV2,.,CASTSPNEKLFF,TGTGCCAGCACCAGCCCCAATGAAAAACTGTTTTTT
TRBJ2-3,once,TRBV5-1,.,CASSKQLALGTDTQYF,TGCGCCAGCAGCAAACAGCTTGCGTTAGGTACAGATACGCAGTATTTT
TRBJ1-5,.,TRBV7-2,.,CASSRGGVGQPQHF,TGTGCCAGCAGCCGAGGAGGGGTCGGTCAGCCCCAGCATTTT
TRBJ2-7,.,TRBV6-5,.,CASSYPGSGLQYF,TGTGCCAGCAGTTACCCGGGGAGCGGTCTCCAGTACTTC
TRBJ2-1,.,TRBV5-5,.,CASSLRTNDYNEQFF,TGTGCCAGCAGCTTGAGGACTAACGATTACAATGAGCAGTTCTTC
TRBJ2-3,.,TRBV9,.,CASSVVSLDTDTQYF,TGTGCCAGCAGCGTAGTATCGCTAGACACAGATACGCAGTATTTT
TRBJ1-3,once,TRBV7-2,TRBD1,CASSPQGDYGNTIYF,TGTGCCAGCAGCCCCCAGGGGGACTATGGAAACACCATATATTTT
TRBJ2-3,once,TRBV5-8,TRBD1,CASSWEQGVTDTQYF,TGTGCCAGCAGCTGGGAACAGGGGGTCACAGATACGCAGTATTTT